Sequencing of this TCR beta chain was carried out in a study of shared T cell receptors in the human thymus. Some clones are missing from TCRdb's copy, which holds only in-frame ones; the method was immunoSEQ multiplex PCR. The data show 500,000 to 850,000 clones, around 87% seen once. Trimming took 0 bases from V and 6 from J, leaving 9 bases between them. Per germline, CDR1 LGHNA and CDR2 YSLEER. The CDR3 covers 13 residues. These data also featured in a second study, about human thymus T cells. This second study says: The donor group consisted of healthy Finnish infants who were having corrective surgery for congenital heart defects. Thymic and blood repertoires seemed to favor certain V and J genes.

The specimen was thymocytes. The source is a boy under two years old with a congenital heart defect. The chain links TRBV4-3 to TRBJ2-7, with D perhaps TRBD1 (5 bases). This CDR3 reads CASSQEGVLEQYF. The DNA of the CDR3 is TGCGCCAGCAGCCAAGAAGGGGTCCTCGAGCAGTACTTC.